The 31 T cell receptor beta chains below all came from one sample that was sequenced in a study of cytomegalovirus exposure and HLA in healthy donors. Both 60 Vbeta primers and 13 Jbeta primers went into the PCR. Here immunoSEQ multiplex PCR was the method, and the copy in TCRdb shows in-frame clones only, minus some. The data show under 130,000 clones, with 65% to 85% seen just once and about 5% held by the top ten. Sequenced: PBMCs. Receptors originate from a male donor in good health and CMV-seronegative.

The CDR3 is CARSLAGSYNEQFF. CDR3 in DNA: TGTGCCAGAAGCTTAGCGGGGTCCTACAATGAGCAGTTCTTC. The chain links TRBV5-3 to TRBJ2-1; 7 positions agree with TRBD2. TRBV5-3 is assigned to the ORF class and has an uncertain function. The CDR3 loop spans 14 amino acids. V was clipped by 2 bases and J by 1 base; unmatched bases: 0.

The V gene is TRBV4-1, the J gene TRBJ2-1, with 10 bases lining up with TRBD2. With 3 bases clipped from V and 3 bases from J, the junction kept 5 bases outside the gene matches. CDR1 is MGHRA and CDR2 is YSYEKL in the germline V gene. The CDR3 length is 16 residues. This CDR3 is CASSQRTSGNYNEQFF. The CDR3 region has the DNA TGCGCCAGCAGCCAGAGGACTAGCGGAAACTACAATGAGCAGTTCTTC.

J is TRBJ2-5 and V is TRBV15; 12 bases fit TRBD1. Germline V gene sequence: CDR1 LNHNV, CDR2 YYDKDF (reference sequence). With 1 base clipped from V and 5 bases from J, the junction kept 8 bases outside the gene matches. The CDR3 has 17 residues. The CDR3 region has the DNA TGTGCCACCAGCAGAGCACCCCCGGGACAGGGGGCCGAGACCCAGTACTTC. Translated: CATSRAPPGQGAETQYF.

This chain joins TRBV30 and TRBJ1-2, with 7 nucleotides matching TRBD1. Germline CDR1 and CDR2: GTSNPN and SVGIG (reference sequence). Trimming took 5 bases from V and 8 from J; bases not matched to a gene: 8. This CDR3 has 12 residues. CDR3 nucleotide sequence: TGTGCCTGGCGGCCCCCAGGGGGGGGCTACACCTTC. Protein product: CAWRPPGGGYTF.

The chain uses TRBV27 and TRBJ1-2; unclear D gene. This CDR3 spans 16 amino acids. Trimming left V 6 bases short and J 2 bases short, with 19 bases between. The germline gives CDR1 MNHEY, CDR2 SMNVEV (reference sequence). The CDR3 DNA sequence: TGTGCCAGCAGAAACCTGGGCGGGCCCTCCAACTATGGCTACACCTTC. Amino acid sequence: CASRNLGGPSNYGYTF.

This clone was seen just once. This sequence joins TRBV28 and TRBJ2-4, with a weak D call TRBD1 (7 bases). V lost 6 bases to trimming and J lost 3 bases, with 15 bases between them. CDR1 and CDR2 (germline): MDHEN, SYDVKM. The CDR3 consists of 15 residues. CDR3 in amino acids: CASRPQGTGKNIQYF. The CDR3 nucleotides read TGTGCCAGCAGACCACAGGGGACTGGCAAAAACATTCAGTACTTC.

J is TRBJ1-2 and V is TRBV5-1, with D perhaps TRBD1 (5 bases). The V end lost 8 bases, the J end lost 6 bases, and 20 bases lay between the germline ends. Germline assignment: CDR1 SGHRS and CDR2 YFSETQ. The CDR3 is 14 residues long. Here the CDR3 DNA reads TGCGCCAGTCGGGACTCCGGAAATTTGGATGGCTACACCTTC. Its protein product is CASRDSGNLDGYTF.

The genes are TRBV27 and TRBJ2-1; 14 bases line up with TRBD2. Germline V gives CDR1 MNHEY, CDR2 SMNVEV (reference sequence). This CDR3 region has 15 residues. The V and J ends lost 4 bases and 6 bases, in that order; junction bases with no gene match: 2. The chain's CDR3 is CASSYGTSGSNEQFF. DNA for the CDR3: TGTGCCAGCAGTTATGGGACTAGCGGGAGCAATGAGCAGTTCTTC.

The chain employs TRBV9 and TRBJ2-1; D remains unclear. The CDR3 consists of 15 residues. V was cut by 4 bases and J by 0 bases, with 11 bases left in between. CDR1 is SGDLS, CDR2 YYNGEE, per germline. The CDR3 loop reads CASSLQPSSYNEQFF. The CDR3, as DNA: TGTGCCAGCAGCCTGCAACCCAGCTCCTACAATGAGCAGTTCTTC. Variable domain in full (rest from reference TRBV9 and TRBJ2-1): DSGVTQTPKHLITATGQRVTLRCSPRSGDLSVYWYQQSLDQGLQFLIQYYNGEERAKGNILERFSAQQFPDLHSELNLSSLELGDSALYFCASSLQPSSYNEQFFGPGTRLTVL.

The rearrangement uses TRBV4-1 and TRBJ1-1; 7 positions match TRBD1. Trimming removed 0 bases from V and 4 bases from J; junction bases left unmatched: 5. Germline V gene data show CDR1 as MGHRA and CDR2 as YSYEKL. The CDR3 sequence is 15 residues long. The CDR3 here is CASSQDPAGGTEAFF. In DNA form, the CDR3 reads TGCGCCAGCAGCCAAGACCCCGCAGGGGGCACTGAAGCTTTCTTT.

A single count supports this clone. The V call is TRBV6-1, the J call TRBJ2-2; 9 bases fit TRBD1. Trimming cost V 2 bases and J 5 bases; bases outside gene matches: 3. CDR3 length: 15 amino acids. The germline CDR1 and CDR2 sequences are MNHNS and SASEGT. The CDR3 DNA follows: TGTGCCAGCAGTGAAAGGGACAGGGTAACCGGGGAGCTGTTTTTT. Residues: CASSERDRVTGELFF.

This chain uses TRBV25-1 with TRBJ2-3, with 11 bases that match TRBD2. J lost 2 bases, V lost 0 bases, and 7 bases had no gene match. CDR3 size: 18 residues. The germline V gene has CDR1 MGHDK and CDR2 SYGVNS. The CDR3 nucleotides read TGTGCCAGCAGTGAATATGTAGCGGGAGGGATCCACACAGATACGCAGTATTTT. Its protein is CASSEYVAGGIHTDTQYF.

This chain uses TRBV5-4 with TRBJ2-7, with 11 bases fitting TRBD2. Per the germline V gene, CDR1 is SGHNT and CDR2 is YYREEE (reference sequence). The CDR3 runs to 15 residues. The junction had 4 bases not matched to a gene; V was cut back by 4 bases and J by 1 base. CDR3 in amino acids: CASSATSGMSYEQYF. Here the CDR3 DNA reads TGTGCCAGCAGCGCGACTAGCGGGATGTCCTACGAGCAGTACTTC.

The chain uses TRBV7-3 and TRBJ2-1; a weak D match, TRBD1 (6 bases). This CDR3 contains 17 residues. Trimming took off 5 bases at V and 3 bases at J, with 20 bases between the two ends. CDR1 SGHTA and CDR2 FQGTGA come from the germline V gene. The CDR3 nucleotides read TGTGCCAGCAGCCCCCAAGGGGGTGGCAGGTTCTACAATGAGCAGTTCTTC. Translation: CASSPQGGGRFYNEQFF. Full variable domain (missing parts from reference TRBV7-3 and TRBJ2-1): GAGVSQTPSNKVTEKGKYVELRCDPISGHTALYWYRQSLGQGPEFLIYFQGTGAADDSGLPNDRFFAVRPEGSVSTLKIQRTERGDSAVYLCASSPQGGGRFYNEQFFGPGTRLTVL.

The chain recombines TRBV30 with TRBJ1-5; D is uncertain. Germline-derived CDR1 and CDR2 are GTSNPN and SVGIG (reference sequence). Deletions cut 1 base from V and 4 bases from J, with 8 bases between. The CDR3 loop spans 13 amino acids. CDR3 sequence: CAWSAAGNQPQHF. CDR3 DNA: TGTGCCTGGAGTGCGGCAGGTAATCAGCCCCAGCATTTT.

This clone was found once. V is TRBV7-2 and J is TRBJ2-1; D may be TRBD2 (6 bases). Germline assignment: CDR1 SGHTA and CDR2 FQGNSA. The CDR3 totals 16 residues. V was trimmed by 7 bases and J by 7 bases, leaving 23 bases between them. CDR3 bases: TGTGCCAGCAACCCTTTTGGGCAGGGAGGAAAAAATGAGCAGTTCTTC. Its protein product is CASNPFGQGGKNEQFF.

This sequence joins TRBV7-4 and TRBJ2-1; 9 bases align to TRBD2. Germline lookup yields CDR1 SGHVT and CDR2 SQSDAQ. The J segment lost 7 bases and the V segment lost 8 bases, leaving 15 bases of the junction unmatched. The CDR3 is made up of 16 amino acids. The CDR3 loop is CASLRKDSGRENEQFF. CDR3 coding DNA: TGTGCCAGCCTCCGAAAGGATAGCGGGAGAGAGAATGAGCAGTTCTTC.

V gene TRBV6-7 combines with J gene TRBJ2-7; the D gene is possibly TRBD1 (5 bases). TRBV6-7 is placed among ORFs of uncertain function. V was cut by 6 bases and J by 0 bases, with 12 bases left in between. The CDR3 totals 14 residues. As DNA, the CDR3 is TGTGCCAGCAGCGACAGCATAGCCTCCTACGAGCAGTACTTC. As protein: CASSDSIASYEQYF.

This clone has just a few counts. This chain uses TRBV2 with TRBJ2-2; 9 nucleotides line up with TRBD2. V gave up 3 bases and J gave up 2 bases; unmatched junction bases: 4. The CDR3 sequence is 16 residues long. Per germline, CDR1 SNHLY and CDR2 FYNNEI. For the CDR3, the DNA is TGTGCCAGCAGTGAGACTAGCGGAAGAAACACCGGGGAGCTGTTTTTT. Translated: CASSETSGRNTGELFF.

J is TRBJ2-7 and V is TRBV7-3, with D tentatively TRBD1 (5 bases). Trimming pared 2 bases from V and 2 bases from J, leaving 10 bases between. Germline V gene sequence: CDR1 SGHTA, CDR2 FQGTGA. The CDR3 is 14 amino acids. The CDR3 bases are TGTGCCAGCAGCTTACTGCCAGGGCCCTACGAGCAGTACTTC. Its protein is CASSLLPGPYEQYF. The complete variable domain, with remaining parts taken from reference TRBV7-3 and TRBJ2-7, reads GAGVSQTPSNKVTEKGKYVELRCDPISGHTALYWYRQSLGQGPEFLIYFQGTGAADDSGLPNDRFFAVRPEGSVSTLKIQRTERGDSAVYLCASSLLPGPYEQYFGPGTRLTVT.

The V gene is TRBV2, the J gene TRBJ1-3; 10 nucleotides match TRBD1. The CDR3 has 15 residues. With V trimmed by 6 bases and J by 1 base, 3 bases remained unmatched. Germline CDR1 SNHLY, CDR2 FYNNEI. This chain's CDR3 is CASRGGQGSGNTIYF. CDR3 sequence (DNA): TGTGCCAGCAGGGGGGGACAGGGGTCTGGAAACACCATATATTTT.

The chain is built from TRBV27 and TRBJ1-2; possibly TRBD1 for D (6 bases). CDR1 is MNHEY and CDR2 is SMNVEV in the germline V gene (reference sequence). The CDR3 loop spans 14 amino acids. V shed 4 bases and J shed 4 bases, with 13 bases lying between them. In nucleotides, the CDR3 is TGTGCCAGCAGTTCGGACAGCGGGGTCTATGGCTACACCTTC. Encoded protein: CASSSDSGVYGYTF.

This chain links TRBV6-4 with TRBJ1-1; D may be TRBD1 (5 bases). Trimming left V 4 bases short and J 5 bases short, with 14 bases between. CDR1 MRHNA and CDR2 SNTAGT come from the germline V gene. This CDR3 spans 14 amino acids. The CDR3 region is CASSVGGEDTEAFF. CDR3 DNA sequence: TGTGCCAGCAGTGTCGGGGGGGAGGATACTGAAGCTTTCTTT.

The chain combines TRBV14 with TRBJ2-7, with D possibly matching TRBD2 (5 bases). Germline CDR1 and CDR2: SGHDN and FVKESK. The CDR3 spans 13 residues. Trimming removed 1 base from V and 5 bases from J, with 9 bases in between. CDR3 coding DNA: TGTGCCAGCAGCCAAGTACGAGGGAACGAGCAGTACTTC. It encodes CASSQVRGNEQYF.

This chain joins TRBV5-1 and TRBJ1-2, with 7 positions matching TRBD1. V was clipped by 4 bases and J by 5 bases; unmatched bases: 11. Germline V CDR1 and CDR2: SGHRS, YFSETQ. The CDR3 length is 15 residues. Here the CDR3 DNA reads TGCGCCAGCAGCCCGGGACAGCTCCCTCTTTATGGCTACACCTTC. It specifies CASSPGQLPLYGYTF.

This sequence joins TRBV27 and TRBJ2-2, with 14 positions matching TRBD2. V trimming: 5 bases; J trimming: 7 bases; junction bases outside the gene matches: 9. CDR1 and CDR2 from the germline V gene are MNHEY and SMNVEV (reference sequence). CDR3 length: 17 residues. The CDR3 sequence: CASSNAGTSGSIGELFF. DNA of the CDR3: TGTGCCAGCAGTAACGCCGGGACTAGCGGGAGTATCGGGGAGCTGTTTTTT.

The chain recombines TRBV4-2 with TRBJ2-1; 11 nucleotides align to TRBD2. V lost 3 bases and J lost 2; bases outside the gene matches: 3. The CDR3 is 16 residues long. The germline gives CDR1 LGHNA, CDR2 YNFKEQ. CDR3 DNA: TGTGCCAGCAGCCACGTTAGCGGGGGGGCCTACAATGAGCAGTTCTTC. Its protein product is CASSHVSGGAYNEQFF.

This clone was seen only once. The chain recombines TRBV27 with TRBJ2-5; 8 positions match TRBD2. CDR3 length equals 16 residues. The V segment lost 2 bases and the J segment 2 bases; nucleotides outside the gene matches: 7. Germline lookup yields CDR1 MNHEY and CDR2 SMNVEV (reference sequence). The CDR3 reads CASSLRREVGQETQYF. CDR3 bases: TGTGCCAGCAGTTTAAGGCGGGAGGTCGGACAAGAGACCCAGTACTTC.

CDR3 sequence (DNA): TGTGCCAGCAGCTTCTCATCGGTACAAGAGACCCAGTACTTC. Translating it yields CASSFSSVQETQYF. The J gene is TRBJ2-5, the V gene TRBV5-6; D gene uncertain. Trimming took 2 bases from V and 2 from J, leaving 10 bases between them. There are 14 residues in the CDR3. Germline-derived CDR1 and CDR2 are SGHDT and YYEEEE. Supplemented by reference TRBV5-6 and TRBJ2-5, the full variable domain reads DAGVTQSPTHLIKTRGQQVTLRCSPKSGHDTVSWYQQALGQGPQFIFQYYEEEERQRGNFPDRFSGHQFPNYSSELNVNALLLGDSALYLCASSFSSVQETQYFGPGTRLLVL.

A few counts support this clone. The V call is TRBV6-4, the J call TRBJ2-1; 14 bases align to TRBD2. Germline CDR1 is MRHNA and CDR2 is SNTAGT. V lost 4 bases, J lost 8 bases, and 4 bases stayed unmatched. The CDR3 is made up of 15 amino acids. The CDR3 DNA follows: TGTGCCAGCAGTGTCGGGACTAGCGGGAGTGATGAGCAGTTCTTC. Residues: CASSVGTSGSDEQFF.

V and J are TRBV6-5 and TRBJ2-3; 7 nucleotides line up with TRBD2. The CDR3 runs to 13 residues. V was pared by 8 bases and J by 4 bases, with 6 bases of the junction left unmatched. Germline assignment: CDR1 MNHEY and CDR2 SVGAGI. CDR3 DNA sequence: TGTGCCAGCTTTAGGACTAGGGCAGATACGCAGTATTTT. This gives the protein CASFRTRADTQYF.